This T cell receptor beta chain was obtained from a study of read filtering for tumor transcriptome and immune sequencing. This library used roughly 370 ng RNA and molecular barcoded adaptors spanning alpha/delta and beta/gamma chains. TCRdb called the reads again in MiXCR, with one record for every CDR3 protein. The profile shows approximately 90,000 distinct CDR3 sequences, approximately 13% of them singletons. This CDR3 is 10 amino acids long. V was shortened by 5 bases and J by 6 bases, with 5 bases between the two germline ends. CDR1 and CDR2 from the germline V gene are MNHNS and SASEGT. This clonotype was recorded at least ten times.

The sequenced sample consisted of a population of CD138-negative cells sorted from bone marrow. The V and J genes are TRBV6-1 and TRBJ2-7; D is unresolved. The sequence was obtained from a donor at least 40 years old with multiple myeloma. The CDR3 DNA reads as TGTGCCAGCAGTCGGCGCGAGCAGTACTTC. Its translation: CASSRREQYF.